Presented here are 16 T cell receptor beta chains from one specimen sequenced in a study of shared clonotypes between healthy human individuals. Assay: immunoSEQ multiplex PCR; the TCRdb copy retains only in-frame clones and omits some. The sample holds about 1.9 million clones; about 94% are singletons and the top ten take about 1.6%. CD8 cells classed as naive were CD45RO-negative and positively selected for CCR7, excluding terminally differentiated effector memory CD45RA+ cells. Sequencing used naive CD8+ T cells from PBMCs. The receptor set was obtained from a man younger than 35 in good health. Some clones in this sample may be carry-over from other donors' samples.

CDR3 amino acids: CASSEGQFAQYF. For the CDR3, the DNA is TGCGCCAGCAGTGAGGGACAGTTCGCGCAGTACTTC. The gene calls are TRBV10-2 and TRBJ2-7, with a weak D call TRBD1 (6 bases). V was pared by 2 bases and J by 9 bases, with 11 bases between. Germline CDR1 is WSHSY and CDR2 is SAAADI. CDR3 size: 12 residues.

This clone was seen once. The chain carries TRBV9 and TRBJ2-1, with TRBD2 matching 14 bases. There are 18 residues in the CDR3. V shed 3 bases and J 4 bases; nucleotides not matched to a gene: 9. CDR1 and CDR2 from the germline V gene are SGDLS and YYNGEE. The DNA for the CDR3 is TGTGCCAGCAGCGGTGGGGGTAGACTAGCGGGAGGGTACAATGAGCAGTTCTTC. Its translation: CASSGGGRLAGGYNEQFF. Based on the CDR3 plus reference TRBV9 and TRBJ2-1, the full variable domain is DSGVTQTPKHLITATGQRVTLRCSPRSGDLSVYWYQQSLDQGLQFLIQYYNGEERAKGNILERFSAQQFPDLHSELNLSSLELGDSALYFCASSGGGRLAGGYNEQFFGPGTRLTVL.

The J gene is TRBJ2-3, the V gene TRBV10-1; D ambiguous. This CDR3 comprises 13 residues. CDR1 WNHNN and CDR2 SYGVQD come from the germline V gene (reference sequence). Trimming took off 2 bases at V and 6 bases at J, with 9 bases between the two ends. DNA of the CDR3: TGCGCCAGCAGTGAGGGCCTCCCGGATACGCAGTATTTT. It codes for CASSEGLPDTQYF.

The chain uses TRBV28 and TRBJ2-1; tentatively, D is TRBD2 (6 bases). V was trimmed by 5 bases and J by 4 bases, leaving 15 bases between them. CDR1 is MDHEN, CDR2 SYDVKM, per germline. This CDR3 comprises 15 residues. CDR3 coding DNA: TGTGCCAGCAGTCTCCAAATGGGGAGGTACAATGAGCAGTTCTTC. Amino acid sequence: CASSLQMGRYNEQFF.

This chain links TRBV28 with TRBJ2-5; the D is unclear. The germline CDR1 and CDR2 sequences are MDHEN and SYDVKM. V dropped 3 bases and J dropped 5 bases, with 10 bases sitting between them. The CDR3 sequence is 13 residues long. The CDR3: CASSFLGYETQYF. CDR3 DNA: TGTGCCAGCAGTTTCTTGGGATATGAGACCCAGTACTTC.

This chain links TRBV19 with TRBJ2-7, with a possible D match to TRBD1 (7 bases). This CDR3 is built from 14 residues. V lost 7 bases to trimming and J lost 6 bases, with 19 bases between them. Germline V gene sequence: CDR1 LNHDA, CDR2 SQIVND (reference sequence). The CDR3 DNA follows: TGTGCCAGTACCCGATCAGGGGGAGGCGGCGAGCAGTACTTC. Translation: CASTRSGGGGEQYF.

This sequence joins TRBV2 and TRBJ2-7; D gene unclear. The CDR3 covers 13 residues. The germline V gene has CDR1 SNHLY and CDR2 FYNNEI. V shed 5 bases and J shed 3 bases, with 11 bases lying between them. The CDR3 here is CASSPRHSYEQYF. The DNA of the CDR3 is TGTGCCAGCAGTCCGAGACACAGCTACGAGCAGTACTTC. Using reference TRBV2 and TRBJ2-7 for the parts outside the CDR3, the full variable domain is EPEVTQTPSHQVTQMGQEVILRCVPISNHLYFYWYRQILGQKVEFLVSFYNNEISEKSEIFDDQFSVERPDGSNFTLKIRSTKLEDSAMYFCASSPRHSYEQYFGPGTRLTVT.

The chain has TRBV7-9 and TRBJ2-7; D unresolved. Germline V gene lookup returns CDR1 SEHNR and CDR2 FQNEAQ (reference sequence). The CDR3 sequence is 14 residues long. Deletions cut 0 bases from V and 1 base from J, with 7 bases between. The CDR3 is CASSLASRSYEQYF. The CDR3 DNA reads TGTGCCAGCAGCTTAGCTAGTAGATCCTACGAGCAGTACTTC.

This chain uses TRBV4-1 with TRBJ1-5; 7 nucleotides match TRBD1. Germline CDR1 reads MGHRA; CDR2 reads YSYEKL. The CDR3 length is 17 residues. After removal of 4 bases from V and 2 bases from J, the junction contained 11 bases not matched to a gene. CDR3 in amino acids: CASSPLGGGAGNQPQHF. The CDR3 region has the DNA TGCGCCAGCAGCCCCCTGGGAGGGGGCGCGGGCAATCAGCCCCAGCATTTT.

The DNA of the CDR3 is TGTGCCAGCAGCTCCGGAACGGGACTGACTGAGTACTTC. Translated: CASSSGTGLTEYF. The chain carries TRBV5-6 and TRBJ2-7; D possibly corresponds to TRBD2 (6 bases). V was pared by 3 bases and J by 11 bases, with 18 bases between. CDR1 and CDR2 (germline): SGHDT, YYEEEE. The CDR3 sequence is 13 residues long.

CDR3 residues: CAWSDTGTYNEQFF. The DNA for the CDR3 is TGTGCCTGGAGTGATACGGGGACCTACAATGAGCAGTTCTTC. V usage is TRBV30 and J usage is TRBJ2-1; D is perhaps TRBD2 (5 bases). This CDR3 is built from 14 residues. Germline V gene lookup returns CDR1 GTSNPN and CDR2 SVGIG (reference sequence). V was trimmed by 1 base and J by 2 bases, leaving 9 bases between them.

For the CDR3, the DNA is TGCGCCAGCAGCCAAGATCCCCAGCGGGAGTGGACCGGGGAGCTGTTTTTT. Protein sequence: CASSQDPQREWTGELFF. The V gene is TRBV4-3, the J gene TRBJ2-2, with 8 bases aligning to TRBD2. Germline V gene data show CDR1 as LGHNA and CDR2 as YSLEER. J lost 5 bases, V lost 0 bases, and 8 bases had no gene match. The CDR3 runs to 17 residues.

This chain uses TRBV7-9 with TRBJ2-7; 7 nucleotides match TRBD1. The CDR3 sequence is 15 residues long. Unmatched junction bases numbered 9, after V lost 5 bases and J lost 2 bases. Germline CDR1 reads SEHNR; CDR2 reads FQNEAQ (reference sequence). CDR3 loop: CASSHVRDSPYEQYF. CDR3 sequence (DNA): TGTGCCAGCAGCCACGTCCGGGACAGTCCCTACGAGCAGTACTTC. Combining the CDR3 with reference TRBV7-9 and TRBJ2-7 gives the whole variable domain DTGVSQNPRHKITKRGQNVTFRCDPISEHNRLYWYRQTLGQGPEFLTYFQNEAQLEKSRLLSDRFSAERPKGSFSTLEIQRTEQGDSAMYLCASSHVRDSPYEQYFGPGTRLTVT.

The rearrangement joins TRBV27 to TRBJ1-1; no definite D call. From germline, CDR1 is MNHEY and CDR2 SMNVEV (reference sequence). CDR3 length: 14 amino acids. V shed 2 bases and J shed 1 base, with 8 bases lying between them. DNA of the CDR3: TGTGCCAGCAGTTTACTATCGTCGAACACTGAAGCTTTCTTT. This gives the protein CASSLLSSNTEAFF.

The chain has TRBV5-4 and TRBJ2-7; 11 bases map to TRBD1. Germline trimming cut 3 bases from V and 2 bases from J; bases unmatched to any gene: 4. The germline gives CDR1 SGHNT, CDR2 YYREEE (reference sequence). The CDR3 runs to 15 residues. CDR3 residues: CASSWGQGGTYEQYF. CDR3 nucleotides: TGTGCCAGCAGCTGGGGACAGGGGGGAACCTACGAGCAGTACTTC.

A few counts support this clone. This specimen includes other DNA sequences encoding the same CDR3. This rearrangement joins TRBV9 to TRBJ2-7, with 8 bases lining up with TRBD1. CDR3 length: 14 residues. Looked up from germline, CDR1 is SGDLS and CDR2 is YYNGEE. V dropped 0 bases and J dropped 2; count of bases not matched to a gene: 1. The CDR3: CASSVGDRTYEQYF. The CDR3 DNA reads as TGTGCCAGCAGCGTAGGGGACAGGACCTACGAGCAGTACTTC. The entire variable domain, with the rest obtained from reference TRBV9 and TRBJ2-7, is as follows: DSGVTQTPKHLITATGQRVTLRCSPRSGDLSVYWYQQSLDQGLQFLIQYYNGEERAKGNILERFSAQQFPDLHSELNLSSLELGDSALYFCASSVGDRTYEQYFGPGTRLTVT.